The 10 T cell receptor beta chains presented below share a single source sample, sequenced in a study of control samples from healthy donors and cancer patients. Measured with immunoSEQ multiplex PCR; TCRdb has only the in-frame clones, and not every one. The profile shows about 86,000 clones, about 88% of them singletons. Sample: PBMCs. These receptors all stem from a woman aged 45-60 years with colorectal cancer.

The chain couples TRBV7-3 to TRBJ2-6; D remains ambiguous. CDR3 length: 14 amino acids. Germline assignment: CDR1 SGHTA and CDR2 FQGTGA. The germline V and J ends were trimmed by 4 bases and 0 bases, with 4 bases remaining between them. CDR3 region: CASSSYSGANVLTF. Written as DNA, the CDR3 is TGTGCCAGCAGCTCTTACTCTGGGGCCAACGTCCTGACTTTC. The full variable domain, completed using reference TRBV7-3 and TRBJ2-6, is GAGVSQTPSNKVTEKGKYVELRCDPISGHTALYWYRQSLGQGPEFLIYFQGTGAADDSGLPNDRFFAVRPEGSVSTLKIQRTERGDSAVYLCASSSYSGANVLTFGAGSRLTVL.

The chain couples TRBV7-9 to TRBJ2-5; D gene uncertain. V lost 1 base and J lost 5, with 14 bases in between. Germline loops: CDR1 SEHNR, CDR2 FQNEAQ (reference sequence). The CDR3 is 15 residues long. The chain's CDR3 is CASSLVGLDLETQYF. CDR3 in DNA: TGTGCCAGCAGCTTAGTTGGGCTAGATTTGGAGACCCAGTACTTC.

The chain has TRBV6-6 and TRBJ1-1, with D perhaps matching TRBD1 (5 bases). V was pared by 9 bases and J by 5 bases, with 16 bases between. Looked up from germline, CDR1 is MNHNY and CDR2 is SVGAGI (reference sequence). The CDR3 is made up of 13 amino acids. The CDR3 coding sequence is TGTGCCAGTCACGACAGCAGAGGGACTGAAGCTTTCTTT. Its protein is CASHDSRGTEAFF.

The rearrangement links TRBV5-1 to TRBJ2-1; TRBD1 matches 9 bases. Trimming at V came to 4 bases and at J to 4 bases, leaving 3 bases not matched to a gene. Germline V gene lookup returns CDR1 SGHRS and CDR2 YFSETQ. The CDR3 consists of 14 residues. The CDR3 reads CASSPGTGYNEQFF. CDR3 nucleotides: TGCGCCAGCAGCCCCGGGACAGGGTACAATGAGCAGTTCTTC.

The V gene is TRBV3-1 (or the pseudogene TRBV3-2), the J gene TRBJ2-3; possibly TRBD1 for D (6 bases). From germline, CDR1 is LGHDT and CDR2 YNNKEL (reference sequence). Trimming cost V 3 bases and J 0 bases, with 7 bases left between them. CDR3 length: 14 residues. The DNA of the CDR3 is TGTGCCAGCAGCCAGGGACACAGCACAGATACGCAGTATTTT. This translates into CASSQGHSTDTQYF.

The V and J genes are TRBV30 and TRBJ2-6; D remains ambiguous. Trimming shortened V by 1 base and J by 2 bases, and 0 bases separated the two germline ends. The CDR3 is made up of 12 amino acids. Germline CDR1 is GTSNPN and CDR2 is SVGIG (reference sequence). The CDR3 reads CAWSAGANVLTF. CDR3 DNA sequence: TGTGCCTGGAGTGCTGGGGCCAACGTCCTGACTTTC.

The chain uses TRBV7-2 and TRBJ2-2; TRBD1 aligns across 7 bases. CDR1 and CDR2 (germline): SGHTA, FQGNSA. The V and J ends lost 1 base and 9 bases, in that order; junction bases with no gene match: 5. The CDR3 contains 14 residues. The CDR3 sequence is CASSLVLGGWELFF. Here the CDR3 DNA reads TGTGCCAGCAGCTTAGTCCTAGGGGGCTGGGAGCTGTTTTTT.

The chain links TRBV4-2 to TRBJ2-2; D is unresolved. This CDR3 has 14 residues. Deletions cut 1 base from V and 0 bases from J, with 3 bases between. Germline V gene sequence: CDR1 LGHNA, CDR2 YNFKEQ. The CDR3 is CASSQGPNTGELFF. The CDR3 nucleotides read TGTGCCAGCAGCCAAGGGCCGAACACCGGGGAGCTGTTTTTT.

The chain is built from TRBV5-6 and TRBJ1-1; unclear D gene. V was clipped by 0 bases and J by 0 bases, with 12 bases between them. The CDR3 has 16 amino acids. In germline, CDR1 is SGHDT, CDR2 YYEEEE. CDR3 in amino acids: CASSLGTVLMNTEAFF. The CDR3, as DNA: TGTGCCAGCAGCTTGGGGACGGTCCTCATGAACACTGAAGCTTTCTTT.

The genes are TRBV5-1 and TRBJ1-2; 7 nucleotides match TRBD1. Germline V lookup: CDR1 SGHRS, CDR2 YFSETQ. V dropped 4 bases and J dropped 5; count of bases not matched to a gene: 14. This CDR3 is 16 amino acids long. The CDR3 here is CASSRQGTNQGYGYTF. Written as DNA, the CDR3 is TGCGCCAGCAGCCGACAGGGAACCAACCAGGGGTATGGCTACACCTTC.